These 17 T cell receptor beta chains were sequenced from one sample in a study of cytomegalovirus exposure and HLA in healthy donors. Primers: 60 Vbeta forward and 13 Jbeta reverse. The method was immunoSEQ multiplex PCR; TCRdb's version includes in-frame clones alone and lacks a portion of them. The sample holds under 150,000 clones, around 80% seen once. Sequenced material: PBMCs. Every receptor here comes from a man in his fifties or sixties in good health and CMV-seronegative.

The rearrangement joins TRBV9 to TRBJ2-1; 11 positions agree with TRBD1. Trimming cost V 1 base and J 8 bases; bases outside gene matches: 2. This CDR3 has 14 residues. Germline V gene lookup returns CDR1 SGDLS and CDR2 YYNGEE. The DNA for the CDR3 is TGTGCCAGCAGCGTAAGGACAGGGGGCGATGAGCAGTTCTTC. This sequence encodes CASSVRTGGDEQFF.

The rearrangement uses TRBV7-8 and TRBJ1-1, with 11 nucleotides matching TRBD1. Germline CDR1 reads SGHVS; CDR2 reads FQNEAQ. The CDR3 has 16 amino acids. V gave up 4 bases and J gave up 0 bases; unmatched junction bases: 4. CDR3 bases: TGTGCCAGCAGCTCGGACAGGGGGCGTGTGAACACTGAAGCTTTCTTT. Translated: CASSSDRGRVNTEAFF.

This chain connects TRBV2 to TRBJ2-3; D is unclear. The V end lost 8 bases, the J end lost 1 base, and 13 bases lay between the germline ends. Germline V CDR1 and CDR2: SNHLY, FYNNEI. The length of the CDR3 is 14 residues. The chain's CDR3 is CASGQSWGTDTQYF. The CDR3 bases are TGTGCCAGCGGGCAATCATGGGGCACAGATACGCAGTATTTT.

The chain combines TRBV19 with TRBJ2-5; TRBD2 matches 9 bases. Germline V gives CDR1 LNHDA, CDR2 SQIVND (reference sequence). The CDR3 has 14 amino acids. The J segment lost 5 bases and the V segment lost 6 bases, leaving 7 bases of the junction unmatched. CDR3 protein: CASRAGGYQETQYF. The CDR3 DNA sequence: TGTGCCAGTAGGGCGGGGGGGTATCAGGAGACCCAGTACTTC.

J is TRBJ2-7 and V is TRBV28, with 7 nucleotides matching TRBD1. The CDR3 is 13 amino acids. J lost 3 bases, V lost 8 bases, and 7 bases had no gene match. Germline CDR1 MDHEN, CDR2 SYDVKM. The CDR3 sequence is CASYRDSRYEQYF. The CDR3, as DNA: TGTGCCAGCTACCGGGACAGCCGCTACGAGCAGTACTTC.

The chain is built from TRBV5-1 and TRBJ2-7; D is possibly TRBD2 (6 bases). CDR1 and CDR2 (germline): SGHRS, YFSETQ. CDR3 length: 16 amino acids. Trimming took off 0 bases at V and 0 bases at J, with 13 bases between the two ends. The CDR3 sequence: CASSLAPGTFSYEQYF. In DNA form, the CDR3 reads TGCGCCAGCAGCTTGGCCCCCGGGACTTTCTCCTACGAGCAGTACTTC.

The chain couples TRBV30 to TRBJ1-5; no reliable D call. Germline V gives CDR1 GTSNPN, CDR2 SVGIG (reference sequence). The CDR3 spans 15 residues. V was shortened by 1 base and J by 1 base, with 11 bases between the two germline ends. As DNA, the CDR3 is TGTGCCTGGAGTGCCGCCGGGTCAAGCAATCAGCCCCAGCATTTT. It yields the protein CAWSAAGSSNQPQHF.

The V call is TRBV5-1, the J call TRBJ2-3; 10 bases map to TRBD2. This CDR3 contains 15 residues. Germline V lookup: CDR1 SGHRS, CDR2 YFSETQ. Losses at the gene ends were 2 bases for V and 0 bases for J; bases not matched to a gene: 0. CDR3 nucleotide sequence: TGCGCCAGCAGCTTAGCGGGAGGGAGCACAGATACGCAGTATTTT. Translated, it gives CASSLAGGSTDTQYF.

The chain carries TRBV29-1 and TRBJ2-7; D gene ambiguous. There are 13 residues in the CDR3. V was trimmed by 5 bases and J by 2 bases, leaving 13 bases between them. Germline CDR1 reads SQVTM; CDR2 reads ANQGSEA. The CDR3 DNA sequence: TGCAGCGTTTGGGCTACCGAGACCTACGAGCAGTACTTC. As protein: CSVWATETYEQYF.

The chain joins TRBV29-1 to TRBJ2-7; the D gene is possibly TRBD2 (5 bases). Germline loops: CDR1 SQVTM, CDR2 ANQGSEA. This CDR3 is built from 11 residues. V gave up 3 bases and J gave up 2 bases, with 5 bases separating them. CDR3 sequence (DNA): TGCAGCGTTGACGGGACCTACGAGCAGTACTTC. It encodes CSVDGTYEQYF.

This chain links TRBV5-4 with TRBJ2-3; TRBD1 agrees at 8 bases. Unmatched junction bases numbered 6, after V lost 0 bases and J lost 6 bases. Germline V CDR1 and CDR2: SGHNT, YYREEE (reference sequence). The CDR3 sequence is 15 residues long. CDR3 bases: TGTGCCAGCAGCTTGGACCAGGGGGCAAGGGATACGCAGTATTTT. Translated, it gives CASSLDQGARDTQYF.

The chain is built from TRBV5-6 and TRBJ1-3, with TRBD1 matching 8 bases. The CDR3 length is 14 residues. The junction had 2 bases not matched to a gene; V was cut back by 2 bases and J by 4 bases. Germline V gene data show CDR1 as SGHDT and CDR2 as YYEEEE. The CDR3 DNA sequence: TGTGCCAGCAGCTTAGGGACAGGAGGAAACACCATATATTTT. Residues: CASSLGTGGNTIYF. The full variable domain, with the rest looked up from reference TRBV5-6 and TRBJ1-3, is DAGVTQSPTHLIKTRGQQVTLRCSPKSGHDTVSWYQQALGQGPQFIFQYYEEEERQRGNFPDRFSGHQFPNYSSELNVNALLLGDSALYLCASSLGTGGNTIYFGEGSWLTVV.

The chain carries TRBV11-1 and TRBJ2-2; 7 bases agree with TRBD1. Trimming cost V 6 bases and J 3 bases; bases outside gene matches: 13. This CDR3 comprises 17 residues. Germline V gene data show CDR1 as SGHAT and CDR2 as FQDESV (reference sequence). CDR3 amino acids: CASRTKQGSGDTGELFF. The CDR3 nucleotides are TGTGCCAGCAGGACTAAACAGGGGAGTGGGGACACCGGGGAGCTGTTTTTT. The full variable domain, with the rest looked up from reference TRBV11-1 and TRBJ2-2, is EAEVAQSPRYKITEKSQAVAFWCDPISGHATLYWYRQILGQGPELLVQFQDESVVDDSQLPKDRFSAERLKGVDSTLKIQPAELGDSAMYLCASRTKQGSGDTGELFFGEGSRLTVL.

The V gene is TRBV5-5, the J gene TRBJ2-7; D might be TRBD1 (6 bases). CDR3 length equals 14 residues. V lost 3 bases to trimming and J lost 4 bases, with 14 bases between them. The germline V gene has CDR1 SGHKS and CDR2 YYEKEE (reference sequence). The CDR3, as DNA: TGTGCCAGCAGCTGGGGGCCCAGTGGGTACGAGCAGTACTTC. Protein product: CASSWGPSGYEQYF.

V gene TRBV28 combines with J gene TRBJ2-5; 9 bases fit TRBD2. The CDR3 covers 15 residues. CDR1 is MDHEN and CDR2 is SYDVKM in the germline V gene. After removal of 5 bases from V and 2 bases from J, the junction contained 6 bases not matched to a gene. The CDR3 sequence is CASSPRGLAQETQYF. The CDR3 nucleotides read TGTGCCAGCAGTCCACGGGGACTAGCACAAGAGACCCAGTACTTC. The variable domain in full, completed from reference TRBV28 and TRBJ2-5, reads DVKVTQSSRYLVKRTGEKVFLECVQDMDHENMFWYRQDPGLGLRLIYFSYDVKMKEKGDIPEGYSVSREKKERFSLILESASTNQTSMYLCASSPRGLAQETQYFGPGTRLLVL.

This clone has just a few counts. The same CDR3 also results from other DNA sequences found in this sample. J is TRBJ1-1 and V is TRBV18; a weak D match, TRBD1 (6 bases). The CDR3 has 13 amino acids. V was trimmed by 3 bases and J by 2 bases, leaving 7 bases between them. CDR1 KGHSH and CDR2 LQKENI come from the germline V gene. This CDR3 is CASSPRGNTEAFF. DNA of the CDR3: TGTGCCAGCTCACCCAGGGGAAACACTGAAGCTTTCTTT. The full variable domain, rest sourced from reference TRBV18 and TRBJ1-1, is NAGVMQNPRHLVRRRGQEARLRCSPMKGHSHVYWYRQLPEEGLKFMVYLQKENIIDESGMPKERFSAEFPKEGPSILRIQQVVRGDSAAYFCASSPRGNTEAFFGQGTRLTVV.

This rearrangement joins TRBV5-4 to TRBJ2-3; 10 bases match TRBD2. The J segment lost 6 bases and the V segment lost 4 bases, leaving 11 bases of the junction unmatched. Germline CDR1 and CDR2: SGHNT and YYREEE (reference sequence). The CDR3 consists of 16 residues. CDR3 protein: CASSPYSGRVTDTQYF. CDR3 bases: TGTGCCAGCAGCCCATACAGCGGGAGGGTCACGGATACGCAGTATTTT.